This is a list of T cell receptor beta chains from one sample in a study of OX40 agonist ivuxolimab in advanced cancers. TCRdb keeps only in-frame clones here, not all; method: immunoSEQ multiplex PCR. The top ten hold around 4.7% of the sample, which has about 46,000 clones, roughly 90% seen once. The sequencing used CD4+ or CD8+ T cells sorted from blood, collected in a trial of the OX40 agonist ivuxolimab. All receptors derive from an adult with an advanced solid tumor such as melanoma, head and neck, liver or kidney cancer. CDR3s include the opening cysteine and the closing phenylalanine or tryptophan. Fields, in order: V gene, J gene, D gene, clone size, CDR3 protein, CDR3 DNA. A D gene is named only where the DNA matches it firmly. Clone size appears in some rows only: once, few, many, or a class for an expanded clone.

V: TRBV29-1
J: TRBJ2-5
D: NA
size: NA
CDR3: CSVAQARETQYF
DNA: TGCAGCGTTGCACAGGCCAGGGAGACCCAGTACTTC

V: TRBV6-1
J: TRBJ1-5
D: NA
size: NA
CDR3: CASRPYSNQPQHF
DNA: TGTGCCAGCCGGCCCTATAGCAATCAGCCCCAGCATTTT

V: TRBV7-9
J: TRBJ2-1
D: TRBD2
size: NA
CDR3: CASTTSGSPNEQFF
DNA: TGTGCCAGCACAACTAGCGGGAGCCCCAATGAGCAGTTCTTC

V: TRBV4-1
J: TRBJ1-1
D: NA
size: NA
CDR3: CASSQFQTMNTEAFF
DNA: TGCGCCAGCAGTCAATTCCAAACTATGAACACTGAAGCTTTCTTT

V: TRBV6-4
J: TRBJ2-1
D: NA
size: NA
CDR3: CASSSEGGVIYNEQFF
DNA: TGTGCCAGCAGTTCAGAAGGGGGAGTCATCTACAATGAGCAGTTCTTC

V: TRBV9
J: TRBJ2-7
D: TRBD2
size: NA
CDR3: CASSALASGRYEQYF
DNA: TGTGCCAGCAGCGCACTGGCTAGCGGGAGGTACGAGCAGTACTTC

V: TRBV5-6
J: TRBJ2-2
D: NA
size: NA
CDR3: CASSSVEEGDTGELFF
DNA: TGTGCCAGCAGCTCGGTGGAGGAGGGAGACACCGGGGAGCTGTTTTTT

V: TRBV14
J: TRBJ1-3
D: TRBD1
size: NA
CDR3: CASRSGTATFLFGNTIYF
DNA: TGTGCCAGCAGGTCCGGGACAGCTACTTTTCTCTTTGGAAACACCATATATTTT

V: TRBV27
J: TRBJ2-1
D: NA
size: few
CDR3: CASSFWGNEQFF
DNA: TGTGCCAGCAGTTTCTGGGGGAATGAGCAGTTCTTC

V: TRBV9
J: TRBJ2-7
D: TRBD2
size: NA
CDR3: CASSAGTSGSYEQYF
DNA: TGTGCCAGCAGCGCAGGGACTAGCGGGAGTTACGAGCAGTACTTC

V: TRBV15
J: TRBJ1-2
D: NA
size: NA
CDR3: CATRSLGNYGYTF
DNA: TGTGCCACCAGGAGCCTGGGGAACTATGGCTACACCTTC

V: TRBV6-1
J: TRBJ2-7
D: NA
size: NA
CDR3: CASRPRATYEQYF
DNA: TGTGCCAGCAGGCCACGTGCAACATACGAGCAGTACTTC

V: TRBV4-3
J: TRBJ2-7
D: NA
size: NA
CDR3: CASSQARAAGEQYF
DNA: TGCGCCAGCAGCCAAGCCCGAGCTGCAGGCGAGCAGTACTTC

V: TRBV5-8
J: TRBJ2-1
D: NA
size: NA
CDR3: CASSPYGTPWDEQFF
DNA: TGTGCCAGCAGCCCCTACGGGACACCCTGGGATGAGCAGTTCTTC

V: TRBV4-1
J: TRBJ2-1
D: NA
size: few
CDR3: CASRRLGGGANEQFF
DNA: TGCGCCAGCAGACGCCTGGGGGGCGGGGCCAATGAGCAGTTCTTC

V: TRBV9
J: TRBJ1-2
D: NA
size: NA
CDR3: CASSVQGGDYGYTF
DNA: TGTGCCAGCAGCGTTCAAGGTGGAGACTATGGCTACACCTTC